These 3 T cell receptor beta chains originate from one sample sequenced in a study of blood T cells in healthy people across ages. A second PCR of about 6 to 12 cycles used a sample-barcoded 5' primer and a J-beta primer mix. One entry per CDR3 protein, called by TCRdb with MiXCR from the 5' RACE reads. The table includes about 770,000 distinct CDR3 sequences, 40% to 50% detected once. Sequencing input: blood. The source of these receptors is a man aged 60-69 years in good health.

This sequence joins TRBV5-6 and TRBJ2-1; 10 nucleotides line up with TRBD2. Germline V CDR1 and CDR2: SGHDT, YYEEEE. The CDR3 loop spans 17 amino acids. After removal of 4 bases from V and 4 bases from J, the junction contained 11 bases not matched to a gene. CDR3 coding DNA: TGTGCCAGCAGCGGTCTTCTAGCGGGGGAGCCTTACAATGAGCAGTTCTTC. Translated, it gives CASSGLLAGEPYNEQFF.

V gene TRBV15 combines with J gene TRBJ2-1, with unresolved D. The CDR3 is 13 residues long. V was shortened by 1 base and J by 15 bases, with 16 bases between the two germline ends. Per germline, CDR1 LNHNV and CDR2 YYDKDF (reference sequence). The CDR3 DNA reads as TGTGCCACCAGCAGAGCGGAACACGGGCCCACGTTCTTC. As protein: CATSRAEHGPTFF.

This clonotype was counted between two and nine times. CDR3 loop: CATSSIDRENSYEQYF. The CDR3 nucleotides are TGTGCCACCAGCAGTATTGACAGGGAGAACTCCTACGAGCAGTACTTC. The V and J genes are TRBV15 and TRBJ2-7; 7 bases agree with TRBD1. This CDR3 has 16 residues. Germline V gene data show CDR1 as LNHNV and CDR2 as YYDKDF (reference sequence). J gave up 0 bases and V 3 bases, and 8 bases lay outside the gene matches.